The 22 T cell receptor beta chains below come from one sample, sequenced in a study of blood T cell repertoires in COVID-19 (dated by TCRdb to the early 2020s). The library came from the immunoSEQ multiplex PCR assay. TCRdb mirrors the immuneACCESS table, restricted to in-frame sequences. Some clones are absent from its copies; in checked studies, under half trace to an unresolved V gene, and the reason for the others is unknown. This sample lists some 160,000 clones; 85% were detected once. The top ten hold approximately 8.1% of the sample. The sequencing sample was made of peripheral blood. These receptors all come from a woman older than 75 with COVID-19, enrolled during active disease.

This rearrangement joins TRBV7-9 to TRBJ2-1; TRBD2 matches at 7 bases. The CDR3 extends over 14 amino acids. Germline CDR1 reads SEHNR; CDR2 reads FQNEAQ (reference sequence). The V and J ends lost 5 bases and 6 bases, in that order; junction bases with no gene match: 7. The CDR3 protein is CASSPRDYANEQFF. DNA of the CDR3: TGTGCCAGCAGCCCCCGGGACTACGCCAATGAGCAGTTCTTC.

This chain joins TRBV3-1 (or the pseudogene TRBV3-2) and TRBJ2-5, with TRBD1 identical over 9 bases. The CDR3 spans 16 residues. The ends lost 0 bases at V and 6 bases at J; junction bases unmatched: 8. Looked up from germline, CDR1 is LGHDT and CDR2 is YNNKEL (reference sequence). CDR3 in amino acids: CASSQEGQGVRKTQYF. CDR3 sequence (DNA): TGTGCCAGCAGCCAAGAGGGACAGGGAGTGAGAAAGACCCAGTACTTC.

The rearrangement links TRBV12-3 or TRBV12-4 to TRBJ2-2; no clear D. This CDR3 has 12 residues. V shed 5 bases and J shed 3 bases, with 4 bases lying between them. Written as DNA, the CDR3 is TGTGCCAGCAGTCCATACACCGGGGAGCTGTTTTTT. Amino acids: CASSPYTGELFF.

Details on this clone: Other DNA sequences within the sample encode an identical CDR3. The CDR3 DNA is TGTGCCAGCTCACCTGGGCAGGGGAACACTGAAGCTTTCTTT. Its translation is CASSPGQGNTEAFF. The V and J genes are TRBV18 and TRBJ1-1, with a weak D call TRBD1 (5 bases). This CDR3 is built from 14 residues. Deletions cut 3 bases from V and 1 base from J, with 9 bases between. Germline CDR1 is KGHSH and CDR2 is LQKENI. The full variable domain, with the rest looked up from reference TRBV18 and TRBJ1-1, is NAGVMQNPRHLVRRRGQEARLRCSPMKGHSHVYWYRQLPEEGLKFMVYLQKENIIDESGMPKERFSAEFPKEGPSILRIQQVVRGDSAAYFCASSPGQGNTEAFFGQGTRLTVV.

The rearrangement uses TRBV25-1 and TRBJ1-6; TRBD1 is a possible D gene (5 bases). The V and J ends lost 3 bases and 3 bases respectively, with 12 bases between them. The CDR3 sequence is 16 residues long. Germline V CDR1 and CDR2: MGHDK, SYGVNS. As DNA, the CDR3 is TGTGCCAGCAGTGACACCCGACAGAGCTATAATTCACCCCTCCACTTT. Its protein is CASSDTRQSYNSPLHF.

The V call is TRBV24-1, the J call TRBJ2-3; TRBD2 agrees at 9 bases. Germline lookup yields CDR1 KGHDR and CDR2 SFDVKD. The CDR3 is 16 residues long. Germline trimming cut 3 bases from V and 4 bases from J; bases unmatched to any gene: 7. As DNA, the CDR3 is TGTGCCACCAGTGATCCCATAGCGGGAGAGGCAGATACGCAGTATTTT. It specifies CATSDPIAGEADTQYF.

This clone was counted once. CDR3 region: CASSLDRQAIQTQYF. The CDR3 nucleotides read TGTGCCAGCAGCTTAGATAGACAGGCTATCCAGACCCAGTACTTC. The chain links TRBV11-2 to TRBJ2-5; weak D call: TRBD1 (6 bases). V was cut by 0 bases and J by 6 bases, with 14 bases left in between. Germline-derived CDR1 and CDR2 are SGHAT and FQNNGV. The CDR3 is 15 amino acids. Full variable domain (missing parts from reference TRBV11-2 and TRBJ2-5): EAGVAQSPRYKIIEKRQSVAFWCNPISGHATLYWYQQILGQGPKLLIQFQNNGVVDDSQLPKDRFSAERLKGVDSTLKIQPAKLEDSAVYLCASSLDRQAIQTQYFGPGTRLLVL.

V usage is TRBV19 and J usage is TRBJ1-3; maybe TRBD1 (5 bases). The CDR3 runs 18 residues. Between the trimmed V and J ends, which lost 1 base and 0 bases, there was a span of 16 bases. Germline CDR1 reads LNHDA; CDR2 reads SQIVND (reference sequence). The CDR3 sequence is CASSIAGPARTSGNTIYF. Written as DNA, the CDR3 is TGTGCCAGTAGTATAGCAGGGCCAGCCCGGACCTCTGGAAACACCATATATTTT.

The rearrangement uses TRBV7-9 and TRBJ2-7, with 8 bases fitting TRBD1. Germline CDR1 SEHNR, CDR2 FQNEAQ (reference sequence). Trimming took 4 bases from V and 7 from J; bases not matched to a gene: 18. CDR3 size: 17 residues. The CDR3 loop reads CASSSSLWDRRAGEQYF. The CDR3 DNA sequence: TGTGCCAGCAGCTCCTCCTTGTGGGACAGGAGGGCCGGGGAGCAGTACTTC.

The rearrangement joins TRBV7-9 to TRBJ2-1, with 11 bases aligning to TRBD2. The CDR3 totals 15 residues. J was trimmed by 4 bases and V by 5 bases; bases with no gene match: 4. The germline V gene has CDR1 SEHNR and CDR2 FQNEAQ (reference sequence). In nucleotides, the CDR3 is TGTGCCAGCAGCAGACTAGCGGGAATGTACAATGAGCAGTTCTTC. This gives the protein CASSRLAGMYNEQFF.

V gene TRBV12-3 or TRBV12-4 combines with J gene TRBJ1-5; D may be TRBD1 (5 bases). The CDR3 totals 13 residues. The germline V and J ends were trimmed by 6 bases and 7 bases, with 13 bases remaining between them. CDR3 sequence: CASRRTTDQPQHF. CDR3 coding DNA: TGTGCCAGCAGGAGGACAACCGACCAGCCCCAGCATTTT.

The chain uses TRBV5-5 and TRBJ1-2, with a possible D match to TRBD1 (6 bases). The CDR3 covers 13 residues. Trimming shortened V by 4 bases and J by 5 bases, and 12 bases separated the two germline ends. Germline CDR1 and CDR2: SGHKS and YYEKEE (reference sequence). The CDR3 sequence: CASSQQGLYGYTF. The DNA for the CDR3 is TGTGCCAGCAGCCAACAGGGTTTGTATGGCTACACCTTC.

The sample holds one count of this clone. J is TRBJ1-5 and V is TRBV7-6, with 10 nucleotides matching TRBD1. With V trimmed by 5 bases and J by 0 bases, 4 bases remained unmatched. Germline lookup yields CDR1 SGHVS and CDR2 FNYEAQ. The CDR3 is 16 residues long. CDR3 nucleotides: TGTGCCAGCAGCCCCGGGACAGGGGTTAGCAATCAGCCCCAGCATTTT. This encodes CASSPGTGVSNQPQHF.

A few counts support this clone. V and J are TRBV28 and TRBJ1-5; a possible D gene is TRBD1 (5 bases). From germline, CDR1 is MDHEN and CDR2 SYDVKM. The CDR3 sequence is 15 residues long. V lost 5 bases and J lost 1, with 12 bases in between. The DNA of the CDR3 is TGTGCCAGCAGTGGGACGGGGGGGAGCAATCAGCCCCAGCATTTT. It translates to CASSGTGGSNQPQHF. The full variable domain, with the rest looked up from reference TRBV28 and TRBJ1-5, is DVKVTQSSRYLVKRTGEKVFLECVQDMDHENMFWYRQDPGLGLRLIYFSYDVKMKEKGDIPEGYSVSREKKERFSLILESASTNQTSMYLCASSGTGGSNQPQHFGDGTRLSIL.

This chain uses TRBV5-5 with TRBJ1-2; maybe TRBD1 (6 bases). Between the trimmed V and J ends, which lost 5 bases and 2 bases, there was a span of 13 bases. CDR1 and CDR2 (germline): SGHKS, YYEKEE (reference sequence). The CDR3 contains 14 residues. The CDR3 DNA is TGTGCCAGCAGACTTGTCGACAGGAACTATGGCTACACCTTC. The encoded protein is CASRLVDRNYGYTF.

The chain has TRBV18 and TRBJ2-1, with D tentatively TRBD2 (5 bases). The V end was cut by 3 bases, the J end by 9 bases, with 12 bases between. The V gene's germline CDR1 is KGHSH and CDR2 LQKENI. The CDR3 consists of 13 residues. This chain's CDR3 is CASSPDGRGEQFF. The CDR3 DNA is TGTGCCAGCTCACCGGACGGCCGGGGTGAGCAGTTCTTC.

The rearrangement uses TRBV5-1 and TRBJ1-4, with 7 nucleotides matching TRBD1. With 4 bases clipped from V and 8 bases from J, the junction kept 8 bases outside the gene matches. The germline gives CDR1 SGHRS, CDR2 YFSETQ. The CDR3 spans 14 residues. The CDR3 DNA reads as TGCGCCAGCAGCCCAGGGACAGTCGGAGAAAAACTGTTTTTT. It yields the protein CASSPGTVGEKLFF.

The J gene is TRBJ1-6, the V gene TRBV6-5; TRBD1 aligns across 10 bases. Germline lookup yields CDR1 MNHEY and CDR2 SVGAGI. The trim removed 6 bases at V and 7 bases at J, leaving 6 bases unmatched. The CDR3 has 15 amino acids. CDR3 sequence reads: CASRGTGALNSPLHF. Here the CDR3 DNA reads TGTGCCAGCAGAGGGACAGGGGCCCTCAATTCACCCCTCCACTTT.

The V gene is TRBV9, the J gene TRBJ1-6, with 7 bases fitting TRBD1. Germline V gene data show CDR1 as SGDLS and CDR2 as YYNGEE. V lost 0 bases, J lost 10 bases, and 7 bases stayed unmatched. The CDR3 loop spans 15 amino acids. CDR3 coding DNA: TGTGCCAGCAGCGTAGAGGAGGGACAGTTCTCACCCCTCCACTTT. It yields the protein CASSVEEGQFSPLHF. Based on the CDR3 plus reference TRBV9 and TRBJ1-6, the full variable domain is DSGVTQTPKHLITATGQRVTLRCSPRSGDLSVYWYQQSLDQGLQFLIQYYNGEERAKGNILERFSAQQFPDLHSELNLSSLELGDSALYFCASSVEEGQFSPLHFGNGTRLTVT.

CDR3 nucleotides: TGTGCCAGCAGTTACGGGGCAGGGGCGTCAGATACGCAGTATTTT. It translates to CASSYGAGASDTQYF. The chain has TRBV6-6 and TRBJ2-3; D is possibly TRBD1 (6 bases). The V and J ends lost 2 bases and 4 bases respectively, with 13 bases between them. CDR1 and CDR2 (germline): MNHNY, SVGAGI (reference sequence). This CDR3 comprises 15 residues.

CDR3 loop: CASSGDWGDTQYF. Written as DNA, the CDR3 is TGCGCCAGCAGCGGGGACTGGGGAGATACGCAGTATTTT. The chain is built from TRBV5-1 and TRBJ2-3, with D possibly matching TRBD2 (6 bases). The CDR3 contains 13 residues. V was trimmed by 4 bases and J by 5 bases, leaving 11 bases between them. Germline lookup yields CDR1 SGHRS and CDR2 YFSETQ.

The chain has TRBV7-3 and TRBJ2-1, with D maybe TRBD2 (6 bases). Looked up from germline, CDR1 is SGHTA and CDR2 is FQGTGA. The CDR3 loop spans 15 amino acids. V shed 5 bases and J shed 6 bases, with 17 bases lying between them. The CDR3 coding sequence is TGTGCCAGCAGCCTGGGGACTGGGGCCCTCAATGAGCAGTTCTTC. Translated, it gives CASSLGTGALNEQFF.